This TCR beta chain came from a study of neurological immune-mediated disorders. This clonotype was found many times. Documented time point: longitudinal time-point 1 (baseline). TCRdb ran MiXCR on the 5' RACE reads and lists one entry per CDR3 protein. The data hold approximately 36,000 distinct CDR3 sequences, with roughly 3.2% observed a single time. This CDR3 is built from 13 residues. Between the trimmed V and J ends, which lost 4 bases and 1 base, there was a span of 7 bases. Germline loops: CDR1 SGHTA, CDR2 FQGNSA. Sequenced material: PBMCs. This sequence was found in a woman aged 55-70 years with multiple sclerosis. The chain joins TRBV7-2 to TRBJ1-1; D call uncertain. CDR3 residues: CASSSAENTEAFF. As DNA, the CDR3 is TGTGCCAGCAGCTCGGCAGAGAACACTGAAGCTTTCTTT. Drawing the rest from reference TRBV7-2 and TRBJ1-1, the complete variable domain is GAGVSQSPSNKVTEKGKDVELRCDPISGHTALYWYRQSLGQGLEFLIYFQGNSAPDKSGLPSDRFSAERTGGSVSTLTIQRTQQEDSAVYLCASSSAENTEAFFGQGTRLTVV.